What follows are 3 T cell receptor beta chains derived from one specimen sequenced in a study of blood T cell repertoires in COVID-19. Assay: immunoSEQ multiplex PCR; the TCRdb copy retains only in-frame clones and omits some. The profile shows 200,000 to 250,000 clones, approximately 89% of them singletons. Sequencing input: peripheral blood. The source is a woman in her fifties or sixties who had recovered from COVID-19.

V usage is TRBV6-6 and J usage is TRBJ2-5; D is undetermined. The germline V gene encodes CDR1 MNHNY and CDR2 SVGAGI (reference sequence). V gave up 8 bases and J gave up 2 bases, with 6 bases separating them. The CDR3 loop spans 11 amino acids. The chain's CDR3 is CASGKQETQYF. The CDR3 region has the DNA TGTGCCAGCGGCAAACAAGAGACCCAGTACTTC.

There are a few counts of this clone. CDR3 protein: CATSRDITPGIGDTQYF. The CDR3 DNA is TGTGCCACCAGCAGAGATATCACCCCAGGGATAGGAGATACGCAGTATTTT. The J gene is TRBJ2-3, the V gene TRBV15; D may be TRBD1 (5 bases). Germline-derived CDR1 and CDR2 are LNHNV and YYDKDF (reference sequence). The CDR3 is 17 residues long. V was clipped by 0 bases and J by 5 bases, with 18 bases between them.

The chain has TRBV7-2 and TRBJ2-7, with D possibly being TRBD2 (6 bases). Germline V CDR1 and CDR2: SGHTA, FQGNSA. The CDR3 runs to 14 residues. The germline V and J ends were trimmed by 1 base and 9 bases, with 16 bases remaining between them. The CDR3 bases are TGTGCCAGCAGCTTAGAAGGAGGGATCACTGGGCAGTACTTC. Translated: CASSLEGGITGQYF.